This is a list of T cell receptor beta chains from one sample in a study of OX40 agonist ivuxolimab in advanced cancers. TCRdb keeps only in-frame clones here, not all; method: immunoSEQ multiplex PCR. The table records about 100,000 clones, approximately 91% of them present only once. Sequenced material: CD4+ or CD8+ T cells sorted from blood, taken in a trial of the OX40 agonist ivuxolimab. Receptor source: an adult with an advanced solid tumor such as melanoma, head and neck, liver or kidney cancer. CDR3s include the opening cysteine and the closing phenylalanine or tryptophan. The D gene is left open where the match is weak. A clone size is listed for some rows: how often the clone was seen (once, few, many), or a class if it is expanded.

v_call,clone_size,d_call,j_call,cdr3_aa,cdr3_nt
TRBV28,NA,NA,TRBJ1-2,CASSTGAAGVYGYTF,TGTGCCAGCAGCACCGGGGCTGCAGGGGTCTATGGCTACACCTTC
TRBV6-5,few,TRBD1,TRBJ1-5,CASSQGADLPQHF,TGTGCCTCTTCCCAGGGGGCAGACCTGCCCCAGCATTTT
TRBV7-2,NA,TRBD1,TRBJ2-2,CASSLGTGVNTGELFF,TGTGCCAGCAGCTTAGGGACAGGGGTGAACACCGGGGAGCTGTTTTTT
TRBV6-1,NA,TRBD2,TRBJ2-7,CASSEGGASGLQYF,TGTGCCAGCAGTGAGGGGGGCGCTAGCGGGCTGCAGTACTTC
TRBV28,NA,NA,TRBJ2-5,CASSTPWETQYF,TGTGCCAGCAGTACCCCTTGGGAGACCCAGTACTTC
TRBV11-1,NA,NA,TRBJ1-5,CASSLDRERQPQHF,TGTGCCAGCAGCTTAGACAGGGAGAGGCAGCCCCAGCATTTT
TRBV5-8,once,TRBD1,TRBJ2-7,CASSLGTGQGYEQYF,TGTGCCAGCAGCTTAGGCACGGGACAGGGCTACGAGCAGTACTTC
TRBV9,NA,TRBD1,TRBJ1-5,CASSRSRGRQPQHF,TGTGCCAGCAGCCGATCCAGGGGGAGACAGCCCCAGCATTTT
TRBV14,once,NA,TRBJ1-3,CASSPGTNTIYF,TGTGCCAGCAGCCCAGGAACTAACACCATATATTTT
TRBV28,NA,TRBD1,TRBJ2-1,CASRHRDRGVREQFF,TGTGCCAGCAGGCACCGGGACAGGGGAGTTCGTGAGCAGTTCTTC
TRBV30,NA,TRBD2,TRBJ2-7,CAWAGLAGAYEQYF,TGTGCCTGGGCCGGACTAGCGGGAGCCTACGAGCAGTACTTC
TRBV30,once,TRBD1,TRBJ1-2,CAWTDRAYGYTF,TGTGCCTGGACCGACAGGGCCTATGGCTACACCTTC